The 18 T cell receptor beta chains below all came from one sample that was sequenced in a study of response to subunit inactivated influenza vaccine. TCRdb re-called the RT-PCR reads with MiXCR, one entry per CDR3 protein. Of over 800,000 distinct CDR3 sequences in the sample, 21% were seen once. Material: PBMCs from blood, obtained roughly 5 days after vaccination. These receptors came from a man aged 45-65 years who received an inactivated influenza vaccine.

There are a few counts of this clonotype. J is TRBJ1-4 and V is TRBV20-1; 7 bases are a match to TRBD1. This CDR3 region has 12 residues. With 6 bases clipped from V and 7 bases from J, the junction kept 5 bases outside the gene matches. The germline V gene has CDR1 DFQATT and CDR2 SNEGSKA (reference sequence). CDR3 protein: CSAPTGPEKLFF. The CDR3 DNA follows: TGCAGTGCACCGACAGGGCCTGAAAAACTGTTTTTT.

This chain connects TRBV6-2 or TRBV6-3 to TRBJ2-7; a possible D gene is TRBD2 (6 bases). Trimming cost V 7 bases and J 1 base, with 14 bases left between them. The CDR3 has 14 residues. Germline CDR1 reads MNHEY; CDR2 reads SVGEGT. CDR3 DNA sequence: TGTGCCAGCACCCGAGGCGGGGTGTCCTACGAGCAGTACTTC. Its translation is CASTRGGVSYEQYF.

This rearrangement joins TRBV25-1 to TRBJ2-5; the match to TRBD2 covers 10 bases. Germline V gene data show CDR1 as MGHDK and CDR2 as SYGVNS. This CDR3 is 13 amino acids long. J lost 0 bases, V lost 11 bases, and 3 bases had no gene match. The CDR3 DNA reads TGTGCCGCCGGGACTAGCGACCAAGAGACCCAGTACTTC. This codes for CAAGTSDQETQYF.

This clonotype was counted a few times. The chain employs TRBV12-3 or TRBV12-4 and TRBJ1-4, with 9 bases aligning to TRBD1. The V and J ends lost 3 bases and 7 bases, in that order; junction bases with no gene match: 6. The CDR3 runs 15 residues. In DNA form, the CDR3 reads TGTGCCAGCAGTTTTGGGACAGGGTCGGCTGAAAAACTGTTTTTT. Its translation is CASSFGTGSAEKLFF.

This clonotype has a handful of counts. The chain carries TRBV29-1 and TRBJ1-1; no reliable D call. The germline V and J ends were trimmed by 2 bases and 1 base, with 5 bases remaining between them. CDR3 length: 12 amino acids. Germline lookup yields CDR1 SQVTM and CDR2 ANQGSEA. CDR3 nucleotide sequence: TGCAGCGTTGAAATAAGGAACACTGAAGCTTTCTTT. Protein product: CSVEIRNTEAFF. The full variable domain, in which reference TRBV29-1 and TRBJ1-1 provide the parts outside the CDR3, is SAVISQKPSRDICQRGTSLTIQCQVDSQVTMMFWYRQQPGQSLTLIATANQGSEATYESGFVIDKFPISRPNLTFSTLTVSNMSPEDSSIYLCSVEIRNTEAFFGQGTRLTVV.

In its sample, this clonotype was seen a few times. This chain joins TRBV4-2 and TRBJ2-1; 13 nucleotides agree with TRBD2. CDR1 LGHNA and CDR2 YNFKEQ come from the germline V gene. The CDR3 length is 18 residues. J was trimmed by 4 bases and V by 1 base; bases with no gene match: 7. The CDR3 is CASSQGLTGLAGYNEQFF. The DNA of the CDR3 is TGTGCCAGCAGCCAAGGTCTGACGGGACTAGCGGGGTACAATGAGCAGTTCTTC.

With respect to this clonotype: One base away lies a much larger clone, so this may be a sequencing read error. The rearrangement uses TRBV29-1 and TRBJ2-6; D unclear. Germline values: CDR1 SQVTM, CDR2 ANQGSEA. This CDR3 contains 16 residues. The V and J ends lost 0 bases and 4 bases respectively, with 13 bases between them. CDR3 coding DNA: TGCAGCGTTGAAGAATATGCTAGGTACGGGGCCAACGTCCTGACTTTC. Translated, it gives CSVEEYARYGANVLTF.

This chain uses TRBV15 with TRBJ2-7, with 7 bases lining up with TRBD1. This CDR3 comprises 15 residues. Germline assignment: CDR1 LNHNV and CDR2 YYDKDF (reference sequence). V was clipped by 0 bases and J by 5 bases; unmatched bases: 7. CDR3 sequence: CATSRDYRGSHEQYF. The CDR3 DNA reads TGTGCCACCAGCAGAGATTACAGGGGATCCCACGAGCAGTACTTC.

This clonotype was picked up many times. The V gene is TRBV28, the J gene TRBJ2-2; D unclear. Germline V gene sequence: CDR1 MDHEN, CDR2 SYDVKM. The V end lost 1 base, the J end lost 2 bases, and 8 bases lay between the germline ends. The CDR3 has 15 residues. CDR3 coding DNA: TGTGCCAGCAGTTTATACAGAACCAACACCGGGGAGCTGTTTTTT. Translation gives CASSLYRTNTGELFF.

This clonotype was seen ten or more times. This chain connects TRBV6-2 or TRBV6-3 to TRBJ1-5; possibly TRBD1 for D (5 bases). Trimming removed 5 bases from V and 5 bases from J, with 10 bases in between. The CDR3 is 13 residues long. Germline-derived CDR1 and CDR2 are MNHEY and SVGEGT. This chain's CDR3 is CASSQGRYQPQHF. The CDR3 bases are TGTGCCAGCAGTCAGGGACGGTATCAGCCCCAGCATTTT.

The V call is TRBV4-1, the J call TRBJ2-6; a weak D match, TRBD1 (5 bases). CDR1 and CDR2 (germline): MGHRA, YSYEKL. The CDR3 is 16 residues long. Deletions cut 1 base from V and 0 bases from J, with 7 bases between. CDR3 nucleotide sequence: TGCGCCAGCAGCCAAGCTACAGGCTCTGGGGCCAACGTCCTGACTTTC. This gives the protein CASSQATGSGANVLTF.

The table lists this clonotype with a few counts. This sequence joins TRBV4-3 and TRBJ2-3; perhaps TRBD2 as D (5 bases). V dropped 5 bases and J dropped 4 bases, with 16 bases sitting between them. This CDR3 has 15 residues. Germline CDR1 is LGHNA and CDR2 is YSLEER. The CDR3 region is CASSARLGSPDTQYF. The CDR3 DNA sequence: TGCGCCAGCAGCGCCCGATTGGGGAGCCCAGATACGCAGTATTTT.

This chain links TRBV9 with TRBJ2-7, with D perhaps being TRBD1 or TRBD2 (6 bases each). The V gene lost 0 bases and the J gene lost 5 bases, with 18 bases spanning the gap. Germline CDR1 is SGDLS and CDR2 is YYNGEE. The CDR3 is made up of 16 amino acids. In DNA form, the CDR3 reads TGTGCCAGCAGCGTAGGGCTCGGGGGCGCCTACCACGAGCAGTACTTC. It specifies CASSVGLGGAYHEQYF.

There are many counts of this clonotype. The CDR3 is CSAKTTSGRSDTQYF. CDR3 coding DNA: TGCAGTGCCAAAACGACTAGCGGGAGATCTGATACGCAGTATTTT. The chain employs TRBV20-1 and TRBJ2-3; 12 nucleotides match TRBD2. The CDR3 extends over 15 amino acids. Trimming removed 6 bases from V and 6 bases from J; junction bases left unmatched: 10. The germline CDR1 and CDR2 sequences are DFQATT and SNEGSKA (reference sequence).

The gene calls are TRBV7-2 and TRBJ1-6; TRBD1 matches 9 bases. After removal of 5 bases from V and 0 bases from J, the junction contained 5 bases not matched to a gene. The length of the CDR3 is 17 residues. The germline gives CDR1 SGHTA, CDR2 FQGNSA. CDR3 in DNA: TGTGCCAGCAGCCCTGGACAGGGGAGCTCCTATAATTCACCCCTCCACTTT. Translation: CASSPGQGSSYNSPLHF. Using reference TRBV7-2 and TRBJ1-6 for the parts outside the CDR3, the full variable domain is GAGVSQSPSNKVTEKGKDVELRCDPISGHTALYWYRQSLGQGLEFLIYFQGNSAPDKSGLPSDRFSAERTGGSVSTLTIQRTQQEDSAVYLCASSPGQGSSYNSPLHFGNGTRLTVT.

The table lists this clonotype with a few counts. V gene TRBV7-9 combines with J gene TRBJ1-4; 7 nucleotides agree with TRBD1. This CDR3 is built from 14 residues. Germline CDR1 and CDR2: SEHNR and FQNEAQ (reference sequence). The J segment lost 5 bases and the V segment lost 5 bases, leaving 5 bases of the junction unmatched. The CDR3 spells CASSQGQLNEKLFF. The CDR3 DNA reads TGTGCCAGCAGCCAGGGACAGCTAAATGAAAAACTGTTTTTT.

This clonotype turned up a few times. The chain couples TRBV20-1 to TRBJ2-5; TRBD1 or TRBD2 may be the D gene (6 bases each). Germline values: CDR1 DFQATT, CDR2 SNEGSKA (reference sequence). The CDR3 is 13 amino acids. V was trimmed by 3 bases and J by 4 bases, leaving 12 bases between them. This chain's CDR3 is CSASPGARETQYF. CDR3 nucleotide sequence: TGCAGTGCTAGCCCGGGGGCCAGAGAGACCCAGTACTTC.

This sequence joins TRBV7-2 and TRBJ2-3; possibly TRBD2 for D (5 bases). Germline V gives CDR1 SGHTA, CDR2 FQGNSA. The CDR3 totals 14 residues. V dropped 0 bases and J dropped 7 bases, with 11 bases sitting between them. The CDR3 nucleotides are TGTGCCAGCAGCTTAGCGGAGACTATACATACGCAGTATTTT. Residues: CASSLAETIHTQYF. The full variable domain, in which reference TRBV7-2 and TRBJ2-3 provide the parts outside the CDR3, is GAGVSQSPSNKVTEKGKDVELRCDPISGHTALYWYRQSLGQGLEFLIYFQGNSAPDKSGLPSDRFSAERTGGSVSTLTIQRTQQEDSAVYLCASSLAETIHTQYFGPGTRLTVL.